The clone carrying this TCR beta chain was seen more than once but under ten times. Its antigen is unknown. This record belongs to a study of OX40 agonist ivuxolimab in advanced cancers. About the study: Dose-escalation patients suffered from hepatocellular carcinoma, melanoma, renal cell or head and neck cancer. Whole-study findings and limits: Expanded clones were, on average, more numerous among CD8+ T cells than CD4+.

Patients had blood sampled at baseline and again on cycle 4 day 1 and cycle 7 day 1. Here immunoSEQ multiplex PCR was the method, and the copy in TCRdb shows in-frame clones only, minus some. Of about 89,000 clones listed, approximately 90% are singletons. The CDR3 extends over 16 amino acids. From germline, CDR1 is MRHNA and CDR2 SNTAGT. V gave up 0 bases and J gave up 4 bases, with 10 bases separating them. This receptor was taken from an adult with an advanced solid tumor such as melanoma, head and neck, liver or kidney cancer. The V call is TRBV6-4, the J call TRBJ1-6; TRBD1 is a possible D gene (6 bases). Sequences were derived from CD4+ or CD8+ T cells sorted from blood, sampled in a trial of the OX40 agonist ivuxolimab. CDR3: CASSDSTGGYNSPLHF. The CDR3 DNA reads TGTGCCAGCAGTGACTCGACAGGTGGTTATAATTCACCCCTCCACTTT.